Listed here are 9 T cell receptor beta chains from one sample, sequenced in a study of blood T cell repertoires in COVID-19. Only in-frame clones appear in the TCRdb table, and some are missing; sequencing was by immunoSEQ multiplex PCR. This sample has more than 300,000 clones, with roughly 86% found just once. Sequenced sample: peripheral blood. All receptors derive from a young woman with COVID-19, enrolled during active disease.

The CDR3 sequence: CASSPLGGGSYNEQFF. CDR3 coding DNA: TGTGCCAGCAGCCCCCTGGGCGGGGGGTCCTACAATGAGCAGTTCTTC. This chain connects TRBV5-6 to TRBJ2-1; 8 positions agree with TRBD2. CDR1 is SGHDT, CDR2 YYEEEE, per germline. The CDR3 is made up of 16 amino acids. The V segment lost 4 bases and the J segment 1 base; nucleotides outside the gene matches: 7.

This clone was counted between two and nine times. This rearrangement joins TRBV6-5 to TRBJ2-1, with TRBD2 as a possible D gene (6 bases). This CDR3 is 14 amino acids long. CDR1 and CDR2 from the germline V gene are MNHEY and SVGAGI. Trimming took 6 bases from V and 0 from J, leaving 9 bases between them. Here the CDR3 DNA reads TGTGCCAGCAGGGGGACTGTCTCCTACAATGAGCAGTTCTTC. Translation: CASRGTVSYNEQFF.

The V and J genes are TRBV7-3 and TRBJ2-3; possibly TRBD1 for D (5 bases). The CDR3 extends over 13 amino acids. The V and J ends lost 5 bases and 4 bases respectively, with 10 bases between them. Per the germline V gene, CDR1 is SGHTA and CDR2 is FQGTGA. The CDR3 reads CASSPKGADTQYF. CDR3 coding DNA: TGTGCCAGCAGCCCAAAAGGGGCAGATACGCAGTATTTT.

The V gene is TRBV27, the J gene TRBJ2-7, with 7 bases identical to TRBD1. The CDR3 loop spans 16 amino acids. The junction had 11 bases not matched to a gene; V was cut back by 4 bases and J by 2 bases. Germline CDR1 is MNHEY and CDR2 is SMNVEV (reference sequence). In nucleotides, the CDR3 is TGTGCCAGCAGTTCGGGGACCTCCGGGACAGCCTACGAGCAGTACTTC. Its translation is CASSSGTSGTAYEQYF.

This clone appeared once. The chain is built from TRBV9 and TRBJ2-7, with 8 bases lining up with TRBD2. Germline CDR1 SGDLS, CDR2 YYNGEE. The ends lost 0 bases at V and 2 bases at J; junction bases unmatched: 4. The CDR3 loop spans 15 amino acids. CDR3 bases: TGTGCCAGCAGCGTAGCAGCGGGAGTAACCTACGAGCAGTACTTC. Its protein is CASSVAAGVTYEQYF.

The chain carries TRBV19 and TRBJ2-1; 12 nucleotides line up with TRBD2. Germline V gene sequence: CDR1 LNHDA, CDR2 SQIVND (reference sequence). There are 15 residues in the CDR3. The V segment lost 9 bases and the J segment 1 base; nucleotides outside the gene matches: 4. CDR3 sequence reads: CASHLAGGSYNEQFF. The CDR3 DNA is TGTGCCAGCCACCTAGCGGGAGGGTCCTACAATGAGCAGTTCTTC.

This clone was counted a few times. The V and J genes are TRBV15 and TRBJ1-2; TRBD1 might be the D (6 bases). Between the trimmed V and J ends, which lost 6 bases and 8 bases, there was a span of 16 bases. The V gene's germline CDR1 is LNHNV and CDR2 YYDKDF (reference sequence). The CDR3 has 13 residues. DNA of the CDR3: TGTGCCACCAGGTCATCAGGGGATGGCGGCTACACCTTC. Translation: CATRSSGDGGYTF.

In this sample, this clone turned up once. V and J are TRBV3-1 (or the pseudogene TRBV3-2) and TRBJ2-3; 9 positions agree with TRBD1. Germline-derived CDR1 and CDR2 are LGHDT and YNNKEL (reference sequence). V shed 3 bases, J shed 3 bases, and the junction held 10 bases outside the gene matches. The CDR3 runs to 17 residues. CDR3 sequence: CASSHSTTGGNTDTQYF. CDR3 sequence (DNA): TGTGCCAGCAGCCATTCAACGACAGGGGGGAATACAGATACGCAGTATTTT.

The J gene is TRBJ2-7, the V gene TRBV4-1; 10 bases align to TRBD2. Germline trimming cut 3 bases from V and 4 bases from J; bases unmatched to any gene: 3. CDR1 is MGHRA, CDR2 YSYEKL, per germline. This CDR3 comprises 14 residues. The CDR3 loop is CASSHSSGSYEQYF. The CDR3 nucleotides read TGCGCCAGCAGCCATTCTAGCGGGAGTTACGAGCAGTACTTC.